This TCR beta chain was obtained from a study of shared T cell receptors in the human thymus. Data came from immunoSEQ multiplex PCR; TCRdb stores just in-frame clones and leaves some out. The sample shows roughly 700,000 clones, 70% to 90% of them seen only once. Germline CDR1 is LNHDA and CDR2 is SQIVND (reference sequence). Trimming took 4 bases from V and 0 from J; bases not matched to a gene: 11. The CDR3 is 18 residues long. These same data were also listed under a study on human thymus T cells.

The receptor's source is a boy in the first two years of life with a congenital heart defect. The rearrangement joins TRBV19 to TRBJ2-7; 11 bases agree with TRBD2. The sequenced sample consisted of thymocytes. The CDR3 spells CASSTRASGRTSSYEQYF. Written as DNA, the CDR3 is TGTGCCAGTAGTACTCGGGCTAGCGGGAGGACGAGCTCCTACGAGCAGTACTTC.